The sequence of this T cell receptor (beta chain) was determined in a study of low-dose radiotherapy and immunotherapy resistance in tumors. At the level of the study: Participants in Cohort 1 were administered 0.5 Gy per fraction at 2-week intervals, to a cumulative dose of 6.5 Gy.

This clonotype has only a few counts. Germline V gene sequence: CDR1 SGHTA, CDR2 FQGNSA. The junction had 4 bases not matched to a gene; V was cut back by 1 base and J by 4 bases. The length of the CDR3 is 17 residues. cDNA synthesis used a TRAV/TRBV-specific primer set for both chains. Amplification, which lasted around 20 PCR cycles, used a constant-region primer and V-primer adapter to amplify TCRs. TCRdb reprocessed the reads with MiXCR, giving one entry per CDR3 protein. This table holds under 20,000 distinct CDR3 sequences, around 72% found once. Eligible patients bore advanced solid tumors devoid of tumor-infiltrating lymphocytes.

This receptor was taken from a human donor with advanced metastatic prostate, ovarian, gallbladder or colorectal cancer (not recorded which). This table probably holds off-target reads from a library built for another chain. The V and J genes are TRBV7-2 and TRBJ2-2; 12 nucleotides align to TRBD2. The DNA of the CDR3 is TGTGCCAGCAGCTTAGTACTAGCGGGGGGAGTCACCGGGGAGCTGTTTTTT. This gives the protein CASSLVLAGGVTGELFF.